A single TCR beta chain is shown here with its context. A few counts support this clonotype. Its specific antigen is unknown. Base qualities are not provided; no much larger clone lies one nucleotide away. Libraries were prepared through 5' RACE. The sequencing machine was an Illumina HiSeq 2000. Template switching added a universal primer binding site, and the final cDNA carried a unique molecular identifier that allowed TCR cDNA molecules to be counted accurately. Specific primers in the conserved constant-segment region were used to synthesize first-strand cDNA for TCR alpha and beta chains. To control for contamination, each cDNA library was double barcoded with a SMART-Mk sample barcode plus Illumina barcodes. Two successive PCR steps introduced TruSeq adapter sequences along with Illumina sample barcodes. Sequencing of the TCR alpha and beta cDNA libraries was done on the Illumina HiSeq platform using custom primers. The authors processed their data as follows. Unique molecular identifiers were extracted from raw reads with MiGEC, and CDR3 positions were determined with MiXCR. For each individual, recombination models were inferred using an EM algorithm with the repgenHMM and IGoR tools. Shared clonotypes were analyzed with the tcR package in R, and sharing was normalized by the product of cloneset sizes. To study raw recombination free of thymic and clonal selection effects, out-of-frame nonproductive sequences were analyzed. TCRdb itself trimmed the public reads at Q25 with fastp, ran MiXCR and retained productive beta chains. Identical CDR3 proteins give one entry, which carries the most common genes and DNA. TCRdb's processing, not the authors', yielded these V and J calls. Counted in this sample were a few hundred thousand distinct CDR3 sequences; 9.6% of them appeared once. Approximately 3% of the sample belongs to the ten largest clones.

The CDR3 spans 15 residues, from the cysteine through the phenylalanine. Of the read, only the CDR3 DNA is kept; its 45 bases are in frame from base 1. V is clipped by 1 base and J by 5 bases, and the sequence between their germline boundaries is 11 bases long. CDR1 is given as MGHRA and CDR2 as YSYEKL, both from the germline V gene. The data derive from a study of identical twins (dated by TCRdb to 2016 to 2017). Regarding the complete study: To test whether fetal clonotypes persist, this study deep-sequenced TCR alpha and beta repertoires from monozygotic twins, from unrelated adults of various ages, and from cord blood. To rule out contamination, the twin experiments were replicated at different times with different library preparation protocols. What the research found in general, with its limitations: Because the same donors could not be followed over many years, the conclusions depended on cross-sectional statistical analysis. In monozygotic twins, recombination models systematically underestimated out-of-frame TCR alpha sharing, but the models matched the sharing seen between unrelated individuals. In beta out-of-frame sequences, excess twin sharing was weaker, because having fewer shared sequences lowered the signal-to-noise ratio. Fewer insertions were carried by abundant cord blood beta clonotypes; a weaker similar trend was observed in young adult naive repertoires, while no such trend was observed in memory repertoires. Compared with coincidental sharing between unrelated individuals, out-of-frame TCR alpha sequences shared between twins showed an excess of sequences with low generation probability. Invariant T cells such as MAIT and iNKT could partly confound zero-insertion analyses, although diverse VJ usage argued against such confounding for most clonotypes.

Only healthy Caucasian donors were included. Three pairs of female monozygotic twins, all aged roughly 18 to 29 years, were included in the twin cohort. Peripheral blood mononuclear cells were the source from which RNA for the TCR libraries was isolated. This sample also belongs to another study, concerning yellow fever vaccine responses in identical twins. The second source states: The T cell response to vaccination in identical twins was reported by the authors to appear partly convergent and partly personalized. In identical twins, the study followed T cell clones that responded to the vaccine with precision.

The rearrangement joined TRBV4-1 to TRBJ1-4, with an unclear D gene assignment. Sequenced material: PBMCs. The receptor was isolated from a young woman in good health. The CDR3 corresponds to CASSQVGGRNEKLFF. Here is the DNA: TGCGCCAGCAGCCAAGTGGGTGGTAGGAATGAAAAACTGTTTTTT.